The 10 T cell receptor beta chains in this list originate from one sample, sequenced in a study of T cell changes during pregnancy in multiple sclerosis. Sequenced by immunoSEQ multiplex PCR; TCRdb stores in-frame clones only, minus some. The sample yields about 38,000 clones, around 93% seen once. Sample: CD4+ T cells from peripheral blood mononuclear cells, taken in the second trimester of pregnancy. These receptor sequences come from a female donor with multiple sclerosis, enrolled in a pregnancy study.

J is TRBJ2-7 and V is TRBV19; D uncertain. Trimming removed 6 bases from V and 0 bases from J, with 9 bases in between. CDR3 length: 13 amino acids. Germline V lookup: CDR1 LNHDA, CDR2 SQIVND (reference sequence). The CDR3 DNA is TGTGCCAGTAGCCTAGACGCCTCCTACGAGCAGTACTTC. It specifies CASSLDASYEQYF. Using reference TRBV19 and TRBJ2-7 for the parts outside the CDR3, the full variable domain is DGGITQSPKYLFRKEGQNVTLSCEQNLNHDAMYWYRQDPGQGLRLIYYSQIVNDFQKGDIAEGYSVSREKKESFPLTVTSAQKNPTAFYLCASSLDASYEQYFGPGTRLTVT.

The chain carries TRBV6-5 and TRBJ2-7, with D tentatively TRBD2 (6 bases). The germline V gene encodes CDR1 MNHEY and CDR2 SVGAGI. The ends were cut back, 6 bases at V and 2 bases at J, with 11 bases in the middle. This CDR3 spans 13 amino acids. In nucleotides, the CDR3 is TGTGCCAGCAGGAACGGCGGGGCCTACGAGCAGTACTTC. It is translated as CASRNGGAYEQYF.

This chain uses TRBV18 with TRBJ2-7; 7 nucleotides align to TRBD2. This CDR3 spans 16 amino acids. Losses at the gene ends were 2 bases for V and 6 bases for J; bases not matched to a gene: 13. Germline loops: CDR1 KGHSH, CDR2 LQKENI. The CDR3: CASSPGASGSWREQYF. CDR3 coding DNA: TGTGCCAGCTCACCAGGGGCTAGCGGTTCGTGGCGCGAGCAGTACTTC.

The chain recombines TRBV10-3 with TRBJ1-2; no clear D. The CDR3 extends over 13 amino acids. V dropped 5 bases and J dropped 6 bases, with 13 bases sitting between them. Germline CDR1 is ENHRY and CDR2 is SYGVKD. The CDR3, as DNA: TGTGCCATCAGTAGGGAGGGCAAAAATGGCTACACCTTC. This encodes CAISREGKNGYTF.

The chain couples TRBV7-7 to TRBJ2-3; a possible D gene is TRBD2 (6 bases). Looked up from germline, CDR1 is SSHAT and CDR2 is FNYEAQ (reference sequence). Trimming shortened V by 5 bases and J by 13 bases, and 19 bases separated the two germline ends. CDR3 length: 13 amino acids. As DNA, the CDR3 is TGTGCCAGCAGCCCGAACCTGGTAGCGGAGAAGTATTTT. Its translation is CASSPNLVAEKYF.

This clone was detected a few times. The CDR3 DNA reads as TGTGCCAGCAGTGAAGGGACTAGCGGGGGTTTCTACGAGCAGTACTTC. Its translation is CASSEGTSGGFYEQYF. V is TRBV6-1 and J is TRBJ2-7, with TRBD2 matching over 13 bases. Per germline, CDR1 MNHNS and CDR2 SASEGT. Trimming at V came to 1 base and at J to 3 bases, leaving 3 bases not matched to a gene. This CDR3 region has 16 residues.

This chain connects TRBV4-3 to TRBJ1-2; maybe TRBD1 (6 bases). Germline-derived CDR1 and CDR2 are LGHNA and YSLEER. Trimming cost V 1 base and J 4 bases, with 10 bases left between them. The CDR3 extends over 14 amino acids. The CDR3 nucleotides read TGCGCCAGCAGCCAAGTACAGGGCCTCTATGGCTACACCTTC. Translated, it gives CASSQVQGLYGYTF.

CDR3 bases: TGTGCCAGCAGCTTGCCCCCTAGCTATGGCTACACCTTC. Protein: CASSLPPSYGYTF. This chain joins TRBV5-4 and TRBJ1-2; D not certain. This CDR3 comprises 13 residues. From germline, CDR1 is SGHNT and CDR2 YYREEE (reference sequence). V dropped 1 base and J dropped 4 bases, with 8 bases sitting between them.

This clone was counted between two and nine times. This chain uses TRBV5-5 with TRBJ1-1; 7 positions match TRBD1. CDR1 is SGHKS, CDR2 YYEKEE, per germline (reference sequence). Trimming at V came to 5 bases and at J to 4 bases, leaving 5 bases not matched to a gene. The CDR3 covers 13 residues. CDR3 region: CASRLDRPTEAFF. The CDR3 DNA is TGTGCCAGCAGGCTGGACAGGCCCACTGAAGCTTTCTTT.

The gene calls are TRBV7-8 and TRBJ2-7; TRBD2 matches at 7 bases. Trimming cost V 6 bases and J 1 base; bases outside gene matches: 9. The germline V gene encodes CDR1 SGHVS and CDR2 FQNEAQ. The length of the CDR3 is 15 residues. CDR3 bases: TGTGCCAGCAGACGCCAAGGCGGGGGTTCCTACGAGCAGTACTTC. Protein: CASRRQGGGSYEQYF.